These 7 T cell receptor beta chains were all obtained from the same sample, sequenced in a study of blood T cell repertoires in COVID-19 (TCRdb year 2020). Libraries were built with the immunoSEQ multiplex PCR assay. TCRdb took this table from immuneACCESS and kept in-frame rearrangements with V and J called. Such tables lack part of the clones; where checked against another copy, unresolved V genes explain under half of the gap, and the rest is unexplained. For this sample there are tens of thousands of clones; 82% appear just once. The leading ten clones occupy 13% to 15% of the sample. The sample comprised peripheral blood. The source of these receptors is a human donor with acute or convalescent COVID-19. The donor label of this sample is uncertain.

The V call is TRBV12-3 or TRBV12-4, the J call TRBJ1-1; 8 positions agree with TRBD1. The V segment lost 0 bases and the J segment 11 bases; nucleotides outside the gene matches: 5. The CDR3 spans 13 residues. CDR3 bases: TGTGCCAGCAGTTTAGCGAATGACAGGGGTGCTTTCTTT. This codes for CASSLANDRGAFF.

A single count supports this clone. V gene TRBV10-3 combines with J gene TRBJ2-3; D is possibly TRBD1 (7 bases). CDR1 ENHRY and CDR2 SYGVKD come from the germline V gene. The CDR3 sequence is 18 residues long. V lost 2 bases to trimming and J lost 0 bases, with 18 bases between them. The CDR3 is CAISEAGTASRSTDTQYF. Written as DNA, the CDR3 is TGTGCCATCAGTGAGGCGGGGACAGCATCACGTAGCACAGATACGCAGTATTTT.

This sequence joins TRBV9 and TRBJ2-2; D uncertain. CDR3 length equals 14 residues. The V and J ends lost 0 bases and 1 base respectively, with 4 bases between them. Looked up from germline, CDR1 is SGDLS and CDR2 is YYNGEE. CDR3: CASSVGGNTGELFF. CDR3 sequence (DNA): TGTGCCAGCAGCGTAGGAGGGAACACCGGGGAGCTGTTTTTT.

This chain uses TRBV11-2 with TRBJ1-4, with 7 bases lining up with TRBD1. The CDR3 has 13 residues. Germline values: CDR1 SGHAT, CDR2 FQNNGV. Trimming took 4 bases from V and 13 from J; bases not matched to a gene: 9. As DNA, the CDR3 is TGTGCCAGCAGCTCTCGGACAGGAGGGGGACTGTTTTTT. This translates into CASSSRTGGGLFF.

CDR3 sequence (DNA): TGTGCCAGCAAACCGGGTTCTTCGTACAATGAGCAGTTCTTC. It encodes CASKPGSSYNEQFF. The V gene is TRBV2, the J gene TRBJ2-1; D not certain. This CDR3 region has 14 residues. The V gene's germline CDR1 is SNHLY and CDR2 FYNNEI. Deletions cut 7 bases from V and 4 bases from J, with 14 bases between.

The chain combines TRBV7-6 with TRBJ2-1, with D possibly being TRBD1 (6 bases). Trimming left V 0 bases short and J 3 bases short, with 9 bases between. Germline loops: CDR1 SGHVS, CDR2 FNYEAQ. This CDR3 is 15 amino acids long. CDR3 sequence reads: CASSLAQGIYNEQFF. The CDR3 DNA sequence: TGTGCCAGCAGCTTAGCGCAGGGGATCTACAATGAGCAGTTCTTC.

This clone came up a few times. The CDR3 region is CAWGRENTGELFF. The CDR3 DNA sequence: TGTGCCTGGGGCAGGGAGAACACCGGGGAGCTGTTTTTT. The V and J genes are TRBV30 and TRBJ2-2; possibly TRBD1 for D (5 bases). V was pared by 5 bases and J by 1 base, with 8 bases between. Per germline, CDR1 GTSNPN and CDR2 SVGIG (reference sequence). CDR3 length: 13 amino acids.